A single sample is the source of the 26 T cell receptor beta chains below, sequenced in a study of blood T cell repertoires in COVID-19. Assay used: immunoSEQ multiplex PCR; TCRdb lists only in-frame clones, some missing. The sample consists of about 160,000 clones, 86% of them appearing once. Specimen: peripheral blood. These receptors were obtained from a woman in her seventies with acute or convalescent COVID-19.

The chain uses TRBV19 and TRBJ2-1, with 12 nucleotides matching TRBD2. The CDR3 length is 21 residues. Germline CDR1 LNHDA, CDR2 SQIVND (reference sequence). The trim removed 2 bases at V and 0 bases at J, leaving 14 bases unmatched. The DNA of the CDR3 is TGTGCCAGTAGTATACGGGGAGGGGGGACTAGCGGGCCCCGCTCCTACAATGAGCAGTTCTTC. Amino acid sequence: CASSIRGGGTSGPRSYNEQFF.

V is TRBV19 and J is TRBJ1-1; D unresolved. Germline V lookup: CDR1 LNHDA, CDR2 SQIVND (reference sequence). This CDR3 spans 13 amino acids. Trimming stripped 4 bases from V and 1 base from J, with 7 bases between. The chain's CDR3 is CASSTHGNTEAFF. The CDR3 nucleotides are TGTGCCAGTAGTACCCACGGGAACACTGAAGCTTTCTTT.

The V gene is TRBV9, the J gene TRBJ2-1, with D possibly TRBD2 on 6 matching bases. The CDR3 consists of 14 residues. Per the germline V gene, CDR1 is SGDLS and CDR2 is YYNGEE. The V end lost 4 bases, the J end lost 3 bases, and 11 bases lay between the germline ends. Written as DNA, the CDR3 is TGTGCCAGCAGCAAGGCGGGGCTCTACAATGAGCAGTTCTTC. Translating it yields CASSKAGLYNEQFF. The variable domain in full, with the rest retrieved from reference TRBV9 and TRBJ2-1, is DSGVTQTPKHLITATGQRVTLRCSPRSGDLSVYWYQQSLDQGLQFLIQYYNGEERAKGNILERFSAQQFPDLHSELNLSSLELGDSALYFCASSKAGLYNEQFFGPGTRLTVL.

The rearrangement joins TRBV5-6 to TRBJ2-7; D not resolved. The CDR3 runs 13 residues. The V and J ends lost 1 base and 3 bases respectively, with 8 bases between them. From germline, CDR1 is SGHDT and CDR2 YYEEEE. CDR3 nucleotide sequence: TGTGCCAGCAGCTTGTGGGCCGTCTACGAGCAGTACTTC. It codes for CASSLWAVYEQYF.

The gene calls are TRBV11-2 and TRBJ1-1; D is undetermined. The CDR3 length is 15 residues. Germline CDR1 and CDR2: SGHAT and FQNNGV. The V end was cut by 6 bases, the J end by 3 bases, with 17 bases between. CDR3 sequence (DNA): TGTGCCAGCAGGGAGCAGACGGTGATTCACACTGAAGCTTTCTTT. This codes for CASREQTVIHTEAFF.

This rearrangement joins TRBV6-6 to TRBJ1-6; maybe TRBD1 (5 bases). V was trimmed by 7 bases and J by 6 bases, leaving 16 bases between them. The germline CDR1 and CDR2 sequences are MNHNY and SVGAGI (reference sequence). The CDR3 is made up of 15 amino acids. This chain's CDR3 is CASTERGLPNSPLHF. The CDR3 DNA reads as TGTGCCAGCACCGAAAGGGGTTTGCCTAATTCACCCCTCCACTTT.

The V gene is TRBV4-3, the J gene TRBJ1-4; 7 nucleotides align to TRBD1. Per the germline V gene, CDR1 is LGHNA and CDR2 is YSLEER. CDR3 size: 16 residues. V dropped 0 bases and J dropped 8; count of bases not matched to a gene: 9. The chain's CDR3 is CASSQEYRGVGEKLFF. The CDR3 DNA sequence: TGCGCCAGCAGCCAAGAATACAGGGGAGTTGGAGAAAAACTGTTTTTT.

The chain is built from TRBV4-1 and TRBJ1-5; possible D gene TRBD1, 5 bases. V lost 3 bases and J 4 bases, leaving 13 bases between the germline ends. From germline, CDR1 is MGHRA and CDR2 YSYEKL. This CDR3 region has 15 residues. CDR3: CASSQEGTVNQPQHF. DNA for the CDR3: TGCGCCAGCAGCCAGGAGGGGACGGTGAATCAGCCCCAGCATTTT.

This sequence joins TRBV7-2 and TRBJ2-5; D unresolved. V lost 5 bases to trimming and J lost 5 bases, with 12 bases between them. Germline loops: CDR1 SGHTA, CDR2 FQGNSA. This CDR3 has 13 amino acids. The CDR3 bases are TGTGCCAGCAGCGGCTTGGCCGGGGAGACCCAGTACTTC. This codes for CASSGLAGETQYF. Looking up the rest from reference TRBV7-2 and TRBJ2-5 gives the full variable domain: GAGVSQSPSNKVTEKGKDVELRCDPISGHTALYWYRQSLGQGLEFLIYFQGNSAPDKSGLPSDRFSAERTGGSVSTLTIQRTQQEDSAVYLCASSGLAGETQYFGPGTRLLVL.

V is TRBV19 and J is TRBJ1-2; maybe TRBD1 (6 bases). With 4 bases removed from V and 8 bases from J, the gap between germline ends came to 14 bases. Looked up from germline, CDR1 is LNHDA and CDR2 is SQIVND (reference sequence). The CDR3 consists of 13 residues. This CDR3 reads CASSTYRDEGYTF. The CDR3 region has the DNA TGTGCCAGTAGTACGTACAGGGATGAGGGCTACACCTTC.

This clone has a single count. V gene TRBV20-1 combines with J gene TRBJ2-7; 13 positions match TRBD2. This CDR3 has 15 amino acids. From germline, CDR1 is DFQATT and CDR2 SNEGSKA (reference sequence). V dropped 3 bases and J dropped 7; count of bases not matched to a gene: 9. Here the CDR3 reads CSASTTSGRAGEQYF. CDR3 coding DNA: TGCAGTGCTAGTACAACTAGCGGGAGGGCCGGGGAGCAGTACTTC.

The V call is TRBV6-2 or TRBV6-3, the J call TRBJ2-6; D gene ambiguous. The V and J ends lost 6 bases and 1 base respectively, with 13 bases between them. The CDR3 length is 16 residues. Per the germline V gene, CDR1 is MNHEY and CDR2 is SVGEGT. The CDR3 coding sequence is TGTGCCAGCAGCGATCCTGGTCGGTCTGGGGCCAACGTCCTGACTTTC. Encoded protein: CASSDPGRSGANVLTF.

The chain is built from TRBV9 and TRBJ1-5; D uncertain. CDR1 and CDR2 from the germline V gene are SGDLS and YYNGEE. V was trimmed by 0 bases and J by 6 bases, leaving 7 bases between them. This CDR3 comprises 13 residues. The CDR3 loop is CASSVGFGQPQHF. CDR3 coding DNA: TGTGCCAGCAGCGTAGGGTTCGGTCAGCCCCAGCATTTT.

This chain links TRBV6-5 with TRBJ2-7; possible D gene TRBD2, 6 bases. Germline V lookup: CDR1 MNHEY, CDR2 SVGAGI. The CDR3 contains 15 residues. V dropped 7 bases and J dropped 3 bases, with 19 bases sitting between them. The CDR3: CASTPPGKGGYEQYF. DNA of the CDR3: TGTGCCAGCACCCCGCCGGGCAAGGGAGGCTACGAGCAGTACTTC.

The chain has TRBV27 and TRBJ1-1; D may be TRBD1 (6 bases). CDR3 length: 16 amino acids. V was pared by 6 bases and J by 6 bases, with 23 bases between. CDR1 and CDR2 from the germline V gene are MNHEY and SMNVEV (reference sequence). CDR3 in amino acids: CASSPGGGVGYPEAFF. CDR3 nucleotide sequence: TGTGCCAGCAGCCCGGGGGGGGGCGTCGGATACCCTGAAGCTTTCTTT.

This chain links TRBV29-1 with TRBJ2-1, with TRBD2 identical over 8 bases. Germline CDR1 is SQVTM and CDR2 is ANQGSEA. Trimming cost V 2 bases and J 4 bases; bases outside gene matches: 10. The CDR3 consists of 16 residues. CDR3 sequence: CSVEFGGGPSYNEQFF. The CDR3 coding sequence is TGCAGCGTTGAATTTGGCGGGGGGCCCTCTTACAATGAGCAGTTCTTC.

The V gene is TRBV9, the J gene TRBJ1-3; 9 positions agree with TRBD1. Trimming cost V 4 bases and J 0 bases; bases outside gene matches: 5. Germline CDR1 and CDR2: SGDLS and YYNGEE. CDR3 size: 16 residues. DNA of the CDR3: TGTGCCAGCAGCTTACGGACAGGGGACTCTGGAAACACCATATATTTT. As protein: CASSLRTGDSGNTIYF.

This rearrangement joins TRBV3-1 (or the pseudogene TRBV3-2) to TRBJ1-2; D call uncertain. CDR1 and CDR2 (germline): LGHDT, YNNKEL (reference sequence). This CDR3 spans 16 amino acids. Trimming stripped 1 base from V and 4 bases from J, with 16 bases between. CDR3 sequence: CASSQVPRGSAYGYTF. In DNA form, the CDR3 reads TGTGCCAGCAGCCAAGTGCCCCGAGGGAGCGCCTATGGCTACACCTTC.

The chain recombines TRBV7-9 with TRBJ2-7, with D possibly matching TRBD2 (6 bases). The germline V and J ends were trimmed by 5 bases and 2 bases, with 19 bases remaining between them. The V gene's germline CDR1 is SEHNR and CDR2 FQNEAQ (reference sequence). This CDR3 region has 16 residues. The CDR3 spells CASSRPEASATYEQYF. The CDR3 bases are TGTGCCAGCAGCCGCCCTGAGGCTAGCGCCACCTACGAGCAGTACTTC.

The CDR3 coding sequence is TGTGCCAGCAGCTTAGGGGGACTAGCGGGAGGGCCGGGAGAGACCCAGTACTTC. Amino acid sequence: CASSLGGLAGGPGETQYF. The V call is TRBV11-2, the J call TRBJ2-5, with 16 nucleotides matching TRBD2. Per the germline V gene, CDR1 is SGHAT and CDR2 is FQNNGV. V shed 1 base, J shed 4 bases, and the junction held 6 bases outside the gene matches. The CDR3 is made up of 18 amino acids.

The chain combines TRBV28 with TRBJ1-5; D call uncertain. Trimming removed 1 base at V and 6 bases at J, with 4 bases between. The CDR3 contains 12 residues. Per germline, CDR1 MDHEN and CDR2 SYDVKM. The CDR3 DNA reads as TGTGCCAGCAGTTTATTATTTCAGCCCCAGCATTTT. This translates into CASSLLFQPQHF.

This chain joins TRBV5-1 and TRBJ2-1; no definite D call. Germline-derived CDR1 and CDR2 are SGHRS and YFSETQ. The V end lost 0 bases, the J end lost 3 bases, and 10 bases lay between the germline ends. This CDR3 spans 15 amino acids. CDR3 amino acids: CASSLVAAVYNEQFF. The CDR3 DNA follows: TGCGCCAGCAGCTTGGTGGCGGCCGTCTACAATGAGCAGTTCTTC.

This sequence joins TRBV13 and TRBJ2-5; 7 bases line up with TRBD2. CDR1 PRHDT and CDR2 FYEKMQ come from the germline V gene (reference sequence). CDR3 length equals 17 residues. The ends lost 4 bases at V and 1 base at J; junction bases unmatched: 12. CDR3 sequence reads: CASSSRRQRGLQETQYF. CDR3 in DNA: TGTGCCAGCAGCTCAAGACGACAGCGGGGCCTCCAAGAGACCCAGTACTTC.

V is TRBV19 and J is TRBJ1-4; 10 bases map to TRBD1. CDR1 and CDR2 from the germline V gene are LNHDA and SQIVND (reference sequence). The CDR3 extends over 15 amino acids. V trimming: 5 bases; J trimming: 10 bases; junction bases outside the gene matches: 10. The CDR3, as DNA: TGTGCCAGTAGTGAGACCGGGACAGGGGTCGGAAAACTGTTTTTT. Translating gives CASSETGTGVGKLFF.

This clone was seen only once. This chain joins TRBV7-6 and TRBJ2-5; 9 bases are a match to TRBD2. CDR3 size: 14 residues. The germline gives CDR1 SGHVS, CDR2 FNYEAQ. V lost 6 bases, J lost 4 bases, and 6 bases stayed unmatched. CDR3 in DNA: TGTGCCAGCAGTGTTAGCGGGGGAGGAGAGACCCAGTACTTC. Residues: CASSVSGGGETQYF. Looking up the rest from reference TRBV7-6 and TRBJ2-5 gives the full variable domain: GAGVSQSPRYKVTKRGQDVALRCDPISGHVSLYWYRQALGQGPEFLTYFNYEAQQDKSGLPNDRFSAERPEGSISTLTIQRTEQRDSAMYRCASSVSGGGETQYFGPGTRLLVL.

This chain joins TRBV20-1 and TRBJ2-1; 10 nucleotides match TRBD1. V was pared by 6 bases and J by 8 bases, with 10 bases of the junction left unmatched. Per the germline V gene, CDR1 is DFQATT and CDR2 is SNEGSKA (reference sequence). CDR3 size: 14 residues. CDR3 nucleotides: TGCAGTGCCAGTTTGACAGGGGGCCTGGATGAGCAGTTCTTC. It translates to CSASLTGGLDEQFF.